This is a list of T cell receptor beta chains from one sample in a study of blood T cell repertoires in COVID-19. TCRdb keeps only in-frame clones here, not all; method: immunoSEQ multiplex PCR. The sample has about 91,000 clones, 85% to 90% seen once. The sample was peripheral blood. The source of these receptors is a woman aged 80 or over with active COVID-19. Each CDR3 is given with its conserved first and last residue. The D gene is left open where the match is weak. For some rows the clone size is stated as once, few or many, or as a class when expanded; others skip it.

CDR3 protein	CDR3 DNA	J gene	V gene	clone size	D gene
CASSFGSSGAEKLFF	TGTGCCAGCAGTTTTGGTTCCTCAGGTGCGGAAAAACTGTTTTTT	TRBJ1-4	TRBV28	once	.
CASSVGSEGNTIYF	TGTGCCAGCAGCGTAGGCTCGGAGGGAAACACCATATATTTT	TRBJ1-3	TRBV9	.	.
CASSAIGVGETQYF	TGTGCCAGCTCTGCCATCGGGGTCGGAGAGACCCAGTACTTC	TRBJ2-5	TRBV18	.	.
CASSELEVGYTF	TGTGCCAGCAGCGAGCTTGAGGTCGGCTACACCTTC	TRBJ1-2	TRBV2	.	.
CASSKRPFQETQYF	TGTGCCAGCAGCAAGAGGCCCTTTCAAGAGACCCAGTACTTC	TRBJ2-5	TRBV9	.	.
CASSNGGSGYNEQFF	TGTGCCAGCTCAAACGGTGGCAGCGGATACAATGAGCAGTTCTTC	TRBJ2-1	TRBV27	.	.
CASSSVNSDTQYF	TGTGCCAGCAGCTCCGTTAACTCAGATACGCAGTATTTT	TRBJ2-3	TRBV7-2	.	.
CASSSGLGLTYEQYF	TGTGCCAGCAGTTCAGGGCTGGGGCTTACCTACGAGCAGTACTTC	TRBJ2-7	TRBV5-6	.	.
CASSLAGGGSGANVLTF	TGTGCCAGCAGCTTAGCAGGCGGGGGTTCTGGGGCCAACGTCCTGACTTTC	TRBJ2-6	TRBV7-6	.	TRBD2
CASSPDAGVAGANVLTF	TGTGCCAGCAGCCCTGATGCCGGGGTGGCTGGGGCCAACGTCCTGACTTTC	TRBJ2-6	TRBV6-2/TRBV6-3	.	.
CASSLGLGQGNSPLHF	TGCGCCAGCAGCTTGGGCCTGGGACAGGGGAATTCACCCCTCCACTTT	TRBJ1-6	TRBV5-1	.	TRBD1
CASSLGTGMIEQYF	TGTGCCAGCAGCTTAGGGACAGGTATGATCGAGCAGTACTTC	TRBJ2-7	TRBV11-2	.	TRBD1
CASSQDPAGFRLGNQPQHF	TGCGCCAGCAGCCAAGATCCGGCGGGTTTTAGGTTGGGCAATCAGCCCCAGCATTTT	TRBJ1-5	TRBV4-1	few	.
CASSGGTGGTLLNSPLHF	TGTGCCAGCAGTGGAGGGACAGGGGGAACTTTACTTAATTCACCCCTCCACTTT	TRBJ1-6	TRBV6-1	.	TRBD1
CASSRGVNTGELFF	TGTGCCAGCTCACGCGGGGTGAACACCGGGGAGCTGTTTTTT	TRBJ2-2	TRBV6-5	.	.
CASYPSGKNTGELFF	TGTGCTAGCTACCCTAGCGGGAAGAACACCGGGGAGCTGTTTTTT	TRBJ2-2	TRBV7-7	.	TRBD2
CASSYSGANVLTF	TGTGCCAGCAGTTATTCTGGGGCCAACGTCCTGACTTTC	TRBJ2-6	TRBV7-9	.	.
CASSQWSSGRETQYF	TGTGCCAGCAGCCAATGGTCTAGCGGGAGAGAGACCCAGTACTTC	TRBJ2-5	TRBV3-1/TRBV3-2	.	TRBD2
CASSAAHGTGTVEQYF	TGTGCCAGCAGTGCAGCCCACGGGACAGGGACGGTCGAGCAGTACTTC	TRBJ2-7	TRBV28	.	TRBD1
CASSFTGTLNTQYF	TGTGCCAGCAGCTTTACCGGGACTTTGAATACGCAGTATTTT	TRBJ2-3	TRBV7-2	.	.
CASTPDSLQETQYF	TGTGCCAGCACGCCCGACAGCCTACAAGAGACCCAGTACTTC	TRBJ2-5	TRBV6-6	.	.
CASSKTGGTTDTQYF	TGTGCCAGTAGTAAAACAGGGGGCACGACAGATACGCAGTATTTT	TRBJ2-3	TRBV19	.	TRBD1
CASSLAVVRADTQYF	TGTGCCAGCAGCTTAGCTGTTGTTCGGGCAGATACGCAGTATTTT	TRBJ2-3	TRBV7-2	.	.
CASSYGGLAPYNEQFF	TGTGCCAGCAGTTACGGCGGGCTAGCGCCCTACAATGAGCAGTTCTTC	TRBJ2-1	TRBV6-5	.	.
CASSFGTSGDYEQYF	TGTGCCAGCAGCTTCGGGACTAGCGGGGACTACGAGCAGTACTTC	TRBJ2-7	TRBV5-4	.	TRBD2
CASSGGLAGRGEQFF	TGTGCCAGCAGTGGAGGACTAGCGGGTCGAGGGGAGCAGTTCTTC	TRBJ2-1	TRBV27	.	TRBD2
CASSTGTANTGELFF	TGTGCCAGCAGTACCGGGACAGCTAACACCGGGGAGCTGTTTTTT	TRBJ2-2	TRBV28	.	TRBD1
CASSLGLPGQGHVYF	TGTGCCAGCAGCTTAGGCTTACCGGGACAGGGTCATGTGTACTTC	TRBJ2-7	TRBV11-2	.	TRBD1